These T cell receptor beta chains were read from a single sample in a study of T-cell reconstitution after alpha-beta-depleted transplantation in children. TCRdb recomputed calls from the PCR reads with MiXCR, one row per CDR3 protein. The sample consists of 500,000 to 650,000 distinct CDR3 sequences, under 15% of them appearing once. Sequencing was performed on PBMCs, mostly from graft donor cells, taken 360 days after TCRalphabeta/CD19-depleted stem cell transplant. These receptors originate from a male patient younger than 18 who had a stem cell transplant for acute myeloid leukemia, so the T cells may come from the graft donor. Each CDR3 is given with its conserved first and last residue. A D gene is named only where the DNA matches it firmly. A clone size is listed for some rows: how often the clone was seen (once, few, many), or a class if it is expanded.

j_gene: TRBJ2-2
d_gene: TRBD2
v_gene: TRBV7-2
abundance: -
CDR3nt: TGTGCCAGCAGCCCGCCGGGACTAGCGGGATCCGGGGAGCTGTTTTTT
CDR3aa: CASSPPGLAGSGELFF

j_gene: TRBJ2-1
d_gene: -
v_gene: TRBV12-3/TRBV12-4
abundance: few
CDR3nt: TGTGCCAGCAGGGCACGGGACCTCAGAGGCTCCTACAATGAGCAGTTCTTC
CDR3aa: CASRARDLRGSYNEQFF

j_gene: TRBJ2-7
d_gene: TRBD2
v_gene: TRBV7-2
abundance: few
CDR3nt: TGTGCCAGCAGCTTAGCTCGCTGGCGGGAGGTCTCCTACGAGCAGTACTTC
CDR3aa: CASSLARWREVSYEQYF

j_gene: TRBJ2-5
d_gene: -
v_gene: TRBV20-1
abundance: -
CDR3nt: TGCAGTGCTTCTAAAGACGGATCCGGGTCTCAAGAGACCCAGTACTTC
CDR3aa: CSASKDGSGSQETQYF

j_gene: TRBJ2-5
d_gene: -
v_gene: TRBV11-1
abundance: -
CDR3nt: TGTGCCAGCAGCTATTCAACGGCACCCCAAGAGACCCAGTACTTC
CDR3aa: CASSYSTAPQETQYF

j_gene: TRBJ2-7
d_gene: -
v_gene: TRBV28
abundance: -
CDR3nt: TGTGCCACCATGGTCGCCGGGACTTATTCCTTCTACGAGCAGTACTTC
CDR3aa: CATMVAGTYSFYEQYF

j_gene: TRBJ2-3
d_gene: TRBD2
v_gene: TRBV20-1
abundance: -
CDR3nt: TGCTGTGCCCCGGGACTAGCGGGAGGGTTCGGAGATACGCAGTATTTT
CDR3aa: CCAPGLAGGFGDTQYF

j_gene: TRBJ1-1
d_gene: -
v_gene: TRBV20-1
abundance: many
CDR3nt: TGCAGTGCCGAAAGTGGCGGGATGAACACTGAAGCTTTCTTT
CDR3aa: CSAESGGMNTEAFF

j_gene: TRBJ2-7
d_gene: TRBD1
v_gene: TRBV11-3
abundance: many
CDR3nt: TGTGCCAGCAGCTGGGGGACAGGGAGCGAGCAGTACTTC
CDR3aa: CASSWGTGSEQYF

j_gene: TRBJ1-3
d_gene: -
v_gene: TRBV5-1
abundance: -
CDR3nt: TGCGCCAGCAGCCCAGGGGAGGGTAACGGAAACACCATATATTTT
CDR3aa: CASSPGEGNGNTIYF

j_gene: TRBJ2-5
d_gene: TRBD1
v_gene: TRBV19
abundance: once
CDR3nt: TGTGCCAGTAGTTTCACAGGGGTGCCAGAGACCCAGTACTTC
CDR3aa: CASSFTGVPETQYF

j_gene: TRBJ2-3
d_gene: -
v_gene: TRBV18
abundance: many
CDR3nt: TGTGCCAGCTCACCGCGCCATACGCAGTATTTT
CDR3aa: CASSPRHTQYF

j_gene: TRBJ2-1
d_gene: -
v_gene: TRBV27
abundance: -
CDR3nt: TGTGCCAGCAGTCCCCGATCAGACGTTTACAATGAGCAGTTCTTC
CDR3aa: CASSPRSDVYNEQFF

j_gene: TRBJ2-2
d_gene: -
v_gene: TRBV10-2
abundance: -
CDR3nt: TGCGCCAGCCAAAGGAACACCGGGGAGCTGTTTTTT
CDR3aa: CASQRNTGELFF

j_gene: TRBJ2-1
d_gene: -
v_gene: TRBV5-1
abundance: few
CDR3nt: TGCGCCAGCAGCTTGGCGAGGGGGGCGCAGTTCTTC
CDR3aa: CASSLARGAQFF

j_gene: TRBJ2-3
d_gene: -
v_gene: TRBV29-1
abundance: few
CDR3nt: TGCAGCGTTGGTCTGCGGGCCGGCACAGATACGCAGTATTTT
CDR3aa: CSVGLRAGTDTQYF

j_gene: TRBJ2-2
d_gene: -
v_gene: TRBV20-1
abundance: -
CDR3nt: TGCAGTGCTAGCCGGGCGGAAGCGAACACCGGGGAGCTGTTTTTT
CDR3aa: CSASRAEANTGELFF

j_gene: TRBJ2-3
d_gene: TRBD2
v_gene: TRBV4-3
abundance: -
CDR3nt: TGCGCCAGCAGCCAAGACGGGACTAGCGGGAGCGATACGCAGTATTTT
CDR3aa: CASSQDGTSGSDTQYF

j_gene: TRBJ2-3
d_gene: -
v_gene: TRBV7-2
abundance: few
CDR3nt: TGTGCCAGCAGCCCGGGTGTCGCAGATACGCAGTATTTT
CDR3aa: CASSPGVADTQYF

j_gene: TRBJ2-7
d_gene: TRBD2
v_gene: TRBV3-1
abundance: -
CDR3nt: TGTGCCAGCAGCCTTTGGCCTAGCGGACACGAGCAGTACTTC
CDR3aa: CASSLWPSGHEQYF

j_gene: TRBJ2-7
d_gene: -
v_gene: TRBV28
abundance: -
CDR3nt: TGTGCCAGCGGCATCTACGAGCAGTACTTC
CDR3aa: CASGIYEQYF

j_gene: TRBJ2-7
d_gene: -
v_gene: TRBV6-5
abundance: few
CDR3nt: TGTGCCAGCAGTTACGGAGGACAGCCTTACGAGCAGTACTTC
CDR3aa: CASSYGGQPYEQYF

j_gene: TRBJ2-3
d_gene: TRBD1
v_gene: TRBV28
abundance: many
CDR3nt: TGTGCCAGCAGTTCACGGACAGGGACTAGCACAGATACGCAGTATTTT
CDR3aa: CASSSRTGTSTDTQYF

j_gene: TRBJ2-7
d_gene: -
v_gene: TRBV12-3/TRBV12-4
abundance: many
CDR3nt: TGTGCCAGCAGTTTCGCTACCCCCAGCTCCTACGAGCAGTACTTC
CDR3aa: CASSFATPSSYEQYF

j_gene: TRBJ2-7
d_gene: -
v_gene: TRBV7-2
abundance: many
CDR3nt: TGTGCCAGCAGCTTCCCTGGTGGTTACGAGCAGTACTTC
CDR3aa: CASSFPGGYEQYF

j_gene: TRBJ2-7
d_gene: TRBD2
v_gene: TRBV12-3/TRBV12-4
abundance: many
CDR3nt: TGTGCCAGCAGTATAGCGGGACCCGCCTACGAGCAGTACTTC
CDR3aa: CASSIAGPAYEQYF

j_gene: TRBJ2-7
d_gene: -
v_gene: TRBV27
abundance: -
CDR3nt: TGTGCCAGCAACACAGGTGCAGGGATCGCCGAGCAGTACTTC
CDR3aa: CASNTGAGIAEQYF

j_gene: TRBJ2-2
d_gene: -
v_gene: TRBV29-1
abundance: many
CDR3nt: TGCAGCGTTGGCGGGACAGCTAACACCGGGGAGCTGTTTTTT
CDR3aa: CSVGGTANTGELFF

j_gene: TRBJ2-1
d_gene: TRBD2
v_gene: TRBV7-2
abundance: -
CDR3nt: TGTGCCAGCAGCTTAGTTGCTAGCGGGACCTACAATGAGCAGTTCTTC
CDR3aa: CASSLVASGTYNEQFF

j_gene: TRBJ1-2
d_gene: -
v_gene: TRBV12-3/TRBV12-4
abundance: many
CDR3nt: TGTGCCAGCAGTTTAGAAACGGGACCCGGGGGCTACACCTTC
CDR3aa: CASSLETGPGGYTF

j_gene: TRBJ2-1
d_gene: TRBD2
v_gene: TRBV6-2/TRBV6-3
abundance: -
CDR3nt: TGTGCCAGCAGTTCTCTCCCGAGGACTAGCGGGACGGGTGAGCAGTTCTTC
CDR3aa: CASSSLPRTSGTGEQFF

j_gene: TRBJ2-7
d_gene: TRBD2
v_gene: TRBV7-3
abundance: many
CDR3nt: TGTGCCAGCAGCCCAGGTAGCGGGAGGGCTTACGAGCAGTACTTC
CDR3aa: CASSPGSGRAYEQYF

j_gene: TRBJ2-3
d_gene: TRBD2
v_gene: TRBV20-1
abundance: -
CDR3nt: TGCAGTGCTAGGGCAGGGACTAGCGGGAGGGGTACAGACACGCAGTATTTT
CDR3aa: CSARAGTSGRGTDTQYF

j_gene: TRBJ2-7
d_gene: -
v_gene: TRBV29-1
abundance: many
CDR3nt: TGCAGCGCATCCGGGACAGCGGCGACTAGCCCGCAGTACTTC
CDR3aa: CSASGTAATSPQYF

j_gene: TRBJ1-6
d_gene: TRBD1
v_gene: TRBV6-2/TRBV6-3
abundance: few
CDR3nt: TGTGCCAGCAGTCCTGGGACAGGGAGCTCCTATAATTCACCCCTCCACTTT
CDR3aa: CASSPGTGSSYNSPLHF

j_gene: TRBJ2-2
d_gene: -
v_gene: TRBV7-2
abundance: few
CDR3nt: TGTGCCAGCAGCTTAGTGGGCCTTTGGACCGGGGAGCTGTTTTTT
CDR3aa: CASSLVGLWTGELFF

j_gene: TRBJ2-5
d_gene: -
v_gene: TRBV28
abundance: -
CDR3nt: TGTGCCAGCAGTTCGGCAGGGGAAGAGACCCAGTACTTC
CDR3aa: CASSSAGEETQYF

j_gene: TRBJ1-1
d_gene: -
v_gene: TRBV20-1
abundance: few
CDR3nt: TGCAGTGCTAGTTGGGACGCGCGCGTGAACACTGAAGCTTTCTTT
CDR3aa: CSASWDARVNTEAFF

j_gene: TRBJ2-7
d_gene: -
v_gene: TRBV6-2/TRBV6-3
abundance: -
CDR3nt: TGTGCCAGCAGCCGACGAGAACTAGCTGGTACCTACGAGCAGTACTTC
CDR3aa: CASSRRELAGTYEQYF

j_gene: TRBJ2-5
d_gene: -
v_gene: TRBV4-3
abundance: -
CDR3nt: TGCGCCAGCAGCCAAGATCGGTCTGGGGCGGAGACCCAGTACTTC
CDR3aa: CASSQDRSGAETQYF

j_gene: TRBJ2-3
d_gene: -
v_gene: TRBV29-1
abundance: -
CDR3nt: TGCAGCGTCTACCAGGGGAATACGCAGTATTTT
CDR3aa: CSVYQGNTQYF

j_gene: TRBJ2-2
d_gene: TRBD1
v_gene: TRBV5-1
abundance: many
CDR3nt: TGCGCCAGCAGCGCCCTACAGGGGGAGAACACCGGGGAGCTGTTTTTT
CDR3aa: CASSALQGENTGELFF

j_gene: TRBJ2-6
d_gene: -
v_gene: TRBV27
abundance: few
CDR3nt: TGTGCCAGCATCGGTACCGGGGCCAACGTCCTGACTTTC
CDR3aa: CASIGTGANVLTF

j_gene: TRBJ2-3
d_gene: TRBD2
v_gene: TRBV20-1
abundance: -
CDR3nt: TGCAGTGCTAGAGATTTCCCTAGCGGGAGGGCCATAGATACGCAGTATTTT
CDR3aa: CSARDFPSGRAIDTQYF

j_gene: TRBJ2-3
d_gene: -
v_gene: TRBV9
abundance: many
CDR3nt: TGTGCCAGCAGCCGACTCGGCACAGATACGCAGTATTTT
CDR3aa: CASSRLGTDTQYF

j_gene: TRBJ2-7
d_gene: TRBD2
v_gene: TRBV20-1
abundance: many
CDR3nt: TGCAGTGCTAGAGGTAGACTAGCGGGAGACCCCTACGAGCAGTACTTC
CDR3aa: CSARGRLAGDPYEQYF

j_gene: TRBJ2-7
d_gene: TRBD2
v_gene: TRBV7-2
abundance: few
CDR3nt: TGTGCCAGCAGGAGGGGTTGGCGGGAGGCCACCTACGAGCAGTACTTC
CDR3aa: CASRRGWREATYEQYF

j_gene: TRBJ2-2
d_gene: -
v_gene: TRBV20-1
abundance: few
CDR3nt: TGCAGTGCTAGCCGGCGGCCTATTAACACCGGGGAGCTGTTTTTT
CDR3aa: CSASRRPINTGELFF

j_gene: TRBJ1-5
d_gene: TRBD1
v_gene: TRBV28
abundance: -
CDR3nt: TGTGCCAGCAGTTTGAGGGACAGGGGCGCAGGGGATCAGCCCCAGCATTTT
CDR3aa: CASSLRDRGAGDQPQHF

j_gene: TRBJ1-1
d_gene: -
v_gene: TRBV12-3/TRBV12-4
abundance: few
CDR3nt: TGTGCCAGCAGTTCGTCAGGGCACACTGAAGCTTTCTTT
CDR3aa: CASSSSGHTEAFF

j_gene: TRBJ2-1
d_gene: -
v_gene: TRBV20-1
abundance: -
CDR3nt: TGCAGTGCTAGACCGACAGACCGTTCCAATGAGCAGTTCTTC
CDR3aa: CSARPTDRSNEQFF

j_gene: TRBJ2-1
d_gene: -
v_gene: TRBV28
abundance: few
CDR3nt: TGTGCCAGCAGGACCACAGGCCTCGGGCCCTACAATGAGCAGTTCTTC
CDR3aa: CASRTTGLGPYNEQFF

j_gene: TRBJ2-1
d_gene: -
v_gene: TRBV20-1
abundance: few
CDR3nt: TGCAGTGCTAGAGATCCCTCGTACAATGAGCAGTTCTTC
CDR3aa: CSARDPSYNEQFF

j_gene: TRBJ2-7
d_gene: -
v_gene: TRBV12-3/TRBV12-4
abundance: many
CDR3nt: TGTGCCAGCAGTTGGTCTGACAGAGCCTACGAGCAGTACTTC
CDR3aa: CASSWSDRAYEQYF

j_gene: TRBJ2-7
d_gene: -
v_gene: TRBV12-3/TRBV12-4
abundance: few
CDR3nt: TGTGCCAGCAGTCCCCGGGGCCAACCCTACGAGCAGTACTTC
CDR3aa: CASSPRGQPYEQYF

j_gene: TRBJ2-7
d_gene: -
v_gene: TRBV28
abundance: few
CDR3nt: TGTGCCAGCAGCCATCCAGGGGCCTCCTCCTACGAGCAGTACTTC
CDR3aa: CASSHPGASSYEQYF

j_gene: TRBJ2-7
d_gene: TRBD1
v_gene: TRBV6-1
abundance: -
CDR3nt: TGTGCCAGCGGCCGGGGATTGGACAGGGCGTCCTACGAGCAGTACTTC
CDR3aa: CASGRGLDRASYEQYF

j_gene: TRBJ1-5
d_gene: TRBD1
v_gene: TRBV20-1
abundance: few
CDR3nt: TGCAGTGCTAGAGATTGGGTGGCGGACAGGGGGCTGCGGAGCAATCAGCCCCAGCATTTT
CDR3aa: CSARDWVADRGLRSNQPQHF

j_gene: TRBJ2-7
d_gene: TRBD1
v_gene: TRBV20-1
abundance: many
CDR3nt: TGCAGTGCTCGACAGGGGCGCTTCTACGAGCAGTACTTC
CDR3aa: CSARQGRFYEQYF